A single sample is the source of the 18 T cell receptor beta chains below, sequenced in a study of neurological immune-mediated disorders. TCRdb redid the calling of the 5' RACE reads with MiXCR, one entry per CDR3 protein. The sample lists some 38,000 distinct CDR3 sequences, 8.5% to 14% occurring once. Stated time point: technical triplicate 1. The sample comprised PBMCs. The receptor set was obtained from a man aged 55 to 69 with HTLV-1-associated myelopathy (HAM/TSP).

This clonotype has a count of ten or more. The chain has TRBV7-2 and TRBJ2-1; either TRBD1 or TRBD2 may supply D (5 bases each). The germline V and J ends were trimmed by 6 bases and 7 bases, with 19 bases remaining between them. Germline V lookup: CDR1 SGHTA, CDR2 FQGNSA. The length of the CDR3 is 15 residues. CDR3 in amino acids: CASSPGWGIENEQFF. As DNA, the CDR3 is TGTGCCAGCAGTCCCGGCTGGGGGATCGAGAATGAGCAGTTCTTC. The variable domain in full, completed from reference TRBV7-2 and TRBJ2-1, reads GAGVSQSPSNKVTEKGKDVELRCDPISGHTALYWYRQSLGQGLEFLIYFQGNSAPDKSGLPSDRFSAERTGGSVSTLTIQRTQQEDSAVYLCASSPGWGIENEQFFGPGTRLTVL.

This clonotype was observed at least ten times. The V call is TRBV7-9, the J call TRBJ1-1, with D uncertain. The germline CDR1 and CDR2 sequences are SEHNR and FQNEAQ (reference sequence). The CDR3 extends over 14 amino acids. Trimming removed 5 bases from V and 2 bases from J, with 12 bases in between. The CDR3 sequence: CASSRGQVNTEAFF. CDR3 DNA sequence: TGTGCCAGCAGCCGTGGGCAGGTCAACACTGAAGCTTTCTTT.

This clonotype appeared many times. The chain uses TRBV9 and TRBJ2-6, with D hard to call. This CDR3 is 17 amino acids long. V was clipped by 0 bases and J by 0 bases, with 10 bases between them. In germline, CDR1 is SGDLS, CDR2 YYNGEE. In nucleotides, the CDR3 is TGTGCCAGCAGCGTAGAAGGGCCGTACTCTGGGGCCAACGTCCTGACTTTC. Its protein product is CASSVEGPYSGANVLTF.

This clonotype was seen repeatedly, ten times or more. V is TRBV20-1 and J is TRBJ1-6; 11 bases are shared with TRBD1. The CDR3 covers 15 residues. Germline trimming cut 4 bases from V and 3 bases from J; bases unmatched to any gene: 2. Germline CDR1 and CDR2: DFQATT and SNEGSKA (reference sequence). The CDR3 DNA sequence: TGCAGTGCTACCGGGACAGGGGGCTATAATTCACCCCTCCACTTT. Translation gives CSATGTGGYNSPLHF.

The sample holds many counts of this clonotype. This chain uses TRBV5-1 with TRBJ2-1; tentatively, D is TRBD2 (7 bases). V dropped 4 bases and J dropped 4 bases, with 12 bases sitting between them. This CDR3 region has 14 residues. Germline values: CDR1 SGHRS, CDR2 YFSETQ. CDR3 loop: CASSGGGGYNEQFF. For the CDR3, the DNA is TGCGCCAGCAGCGGGGGAGGGGGATACAATGAGCAGTTCTTC. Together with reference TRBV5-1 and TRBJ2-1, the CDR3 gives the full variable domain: KAGVTQTPRYLIKTRGQQVTLSCSPISGHRSVSWYQQTPGQGLQFLFEYFSETQRNKGNFPGRFSGRQFSNSRSEMNVSTLELGDSALYLCASSGGGGYNEQFFGPGTRLTVL.

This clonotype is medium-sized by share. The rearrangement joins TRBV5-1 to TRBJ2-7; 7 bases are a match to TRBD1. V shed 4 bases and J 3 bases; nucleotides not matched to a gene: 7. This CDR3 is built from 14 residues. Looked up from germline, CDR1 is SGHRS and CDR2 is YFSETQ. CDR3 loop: CASSPAGTDYEQYF. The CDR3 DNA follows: TGCGCCAGCAGCCCCGCAGGGACAGACTACGAGCAGTACTTC.

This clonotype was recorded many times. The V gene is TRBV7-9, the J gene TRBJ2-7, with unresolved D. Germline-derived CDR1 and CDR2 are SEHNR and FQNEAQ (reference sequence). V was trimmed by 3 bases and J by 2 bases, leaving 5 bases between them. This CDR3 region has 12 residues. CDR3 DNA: TGTGCCAGCAGCTTTGGTCCCTACGAGCAGTACTTC. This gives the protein CASSFGPYEQYF.

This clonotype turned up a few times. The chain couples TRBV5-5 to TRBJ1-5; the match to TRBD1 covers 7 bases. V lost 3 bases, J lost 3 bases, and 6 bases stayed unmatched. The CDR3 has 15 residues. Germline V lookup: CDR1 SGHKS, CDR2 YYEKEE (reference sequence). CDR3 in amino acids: CASSWGGGANQPQHF. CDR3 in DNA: TGTGCCAGCAGCTGGGGAGGGGGCGCCAATCAGCCCCAGCATTTT.

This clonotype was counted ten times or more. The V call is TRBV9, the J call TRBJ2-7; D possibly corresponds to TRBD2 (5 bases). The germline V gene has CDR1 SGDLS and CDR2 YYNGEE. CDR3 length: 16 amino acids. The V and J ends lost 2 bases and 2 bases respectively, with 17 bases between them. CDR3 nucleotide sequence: TGTGCCAGCAGCGTCCAACCGGGAACAACTACCTACGAGCAGTACTTC. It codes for CASSVQPGTTTYEQYF.

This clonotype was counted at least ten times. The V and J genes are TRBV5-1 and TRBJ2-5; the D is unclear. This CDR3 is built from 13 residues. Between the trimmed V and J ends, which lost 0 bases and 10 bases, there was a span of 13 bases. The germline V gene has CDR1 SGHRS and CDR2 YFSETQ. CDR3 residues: CASSLAGREVQYF. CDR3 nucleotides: TGCGCCAGCAGCTTGGCAGGACGTGAGGTCCAGTACTTC.

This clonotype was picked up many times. DNA for the CDR3: TGTGCCAGCAGCAAAGGGGTCATGGGGTACGAGCAGTACTTC. It specifies CASSKGVMGYEQYF. This sequence joins TRBV7-9 and TRBJ2-7; D might be TRBD1 (5 bases). Germline values: CDR1 SEHNR, CDR2 FQNEAQ (reference sequence). This CDR3 contains 14 residues. V was cut by 5 bases and J by 4 bases, with 15 bases left in between.

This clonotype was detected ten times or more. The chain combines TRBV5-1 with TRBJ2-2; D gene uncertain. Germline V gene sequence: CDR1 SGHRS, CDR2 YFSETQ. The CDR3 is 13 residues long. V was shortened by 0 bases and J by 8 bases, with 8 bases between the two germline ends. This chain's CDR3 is CASSLETIGELFF. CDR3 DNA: TGCGCCAGCAGCTTGGAAACCATAGGGGAGCTGTTTTTT.

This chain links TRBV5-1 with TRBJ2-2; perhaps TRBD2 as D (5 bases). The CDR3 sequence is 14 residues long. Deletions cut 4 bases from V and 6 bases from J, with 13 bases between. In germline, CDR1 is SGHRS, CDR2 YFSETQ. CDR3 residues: CASSPSLGAGELFF. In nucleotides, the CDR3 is TGCGCCAGCAGCCCCTCCCTGGGAGCCGGGGAGCTGTTTTTT.

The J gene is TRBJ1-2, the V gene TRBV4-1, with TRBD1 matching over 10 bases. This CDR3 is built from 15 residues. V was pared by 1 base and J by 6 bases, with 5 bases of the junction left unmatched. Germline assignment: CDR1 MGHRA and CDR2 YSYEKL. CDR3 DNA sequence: TGCGCCAGCAGCCAAGCGGGACAGGGGAGGAATGGCTACACCTTC. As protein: CASSQAGQGRNGYTF.

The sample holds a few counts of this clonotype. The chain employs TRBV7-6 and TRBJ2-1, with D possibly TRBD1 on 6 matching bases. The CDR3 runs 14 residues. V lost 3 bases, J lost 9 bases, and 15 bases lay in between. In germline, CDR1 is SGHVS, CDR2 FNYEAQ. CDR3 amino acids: CASSFTGTNIEQFF. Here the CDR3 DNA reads TGTGCCAGCAGCTTCACCGGGACAAATATTGAGCAGTTCTTC.

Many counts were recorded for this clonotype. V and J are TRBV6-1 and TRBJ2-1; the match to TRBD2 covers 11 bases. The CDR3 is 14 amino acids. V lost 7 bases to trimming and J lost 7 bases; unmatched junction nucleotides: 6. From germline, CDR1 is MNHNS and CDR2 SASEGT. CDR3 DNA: TGTGCCAGCAAGGAACTAGCGGGAGCAAATGAGCAGTTCTTC. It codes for CASKELAGANEQFF.

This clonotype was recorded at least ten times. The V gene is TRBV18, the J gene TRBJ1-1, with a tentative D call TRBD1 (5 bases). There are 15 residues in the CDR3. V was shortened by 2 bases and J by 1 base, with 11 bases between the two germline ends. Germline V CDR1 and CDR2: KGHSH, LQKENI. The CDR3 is CASSPRYGGNTEAFF. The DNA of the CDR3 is TGTGCCAGCTCACCAAGATATGGGGGGAACACTGAAGCTTTCTTT.

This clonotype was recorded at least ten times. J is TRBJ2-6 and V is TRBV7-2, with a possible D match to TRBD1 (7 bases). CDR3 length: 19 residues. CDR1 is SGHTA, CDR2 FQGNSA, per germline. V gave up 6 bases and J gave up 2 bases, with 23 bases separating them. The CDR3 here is CASSLRLGITGAGANVLTF. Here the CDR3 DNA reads TGTGCCAGCAGTTTACGACTAGGAATAACAGGGGCTGGGGCCAACGTCCTGACTTTC.